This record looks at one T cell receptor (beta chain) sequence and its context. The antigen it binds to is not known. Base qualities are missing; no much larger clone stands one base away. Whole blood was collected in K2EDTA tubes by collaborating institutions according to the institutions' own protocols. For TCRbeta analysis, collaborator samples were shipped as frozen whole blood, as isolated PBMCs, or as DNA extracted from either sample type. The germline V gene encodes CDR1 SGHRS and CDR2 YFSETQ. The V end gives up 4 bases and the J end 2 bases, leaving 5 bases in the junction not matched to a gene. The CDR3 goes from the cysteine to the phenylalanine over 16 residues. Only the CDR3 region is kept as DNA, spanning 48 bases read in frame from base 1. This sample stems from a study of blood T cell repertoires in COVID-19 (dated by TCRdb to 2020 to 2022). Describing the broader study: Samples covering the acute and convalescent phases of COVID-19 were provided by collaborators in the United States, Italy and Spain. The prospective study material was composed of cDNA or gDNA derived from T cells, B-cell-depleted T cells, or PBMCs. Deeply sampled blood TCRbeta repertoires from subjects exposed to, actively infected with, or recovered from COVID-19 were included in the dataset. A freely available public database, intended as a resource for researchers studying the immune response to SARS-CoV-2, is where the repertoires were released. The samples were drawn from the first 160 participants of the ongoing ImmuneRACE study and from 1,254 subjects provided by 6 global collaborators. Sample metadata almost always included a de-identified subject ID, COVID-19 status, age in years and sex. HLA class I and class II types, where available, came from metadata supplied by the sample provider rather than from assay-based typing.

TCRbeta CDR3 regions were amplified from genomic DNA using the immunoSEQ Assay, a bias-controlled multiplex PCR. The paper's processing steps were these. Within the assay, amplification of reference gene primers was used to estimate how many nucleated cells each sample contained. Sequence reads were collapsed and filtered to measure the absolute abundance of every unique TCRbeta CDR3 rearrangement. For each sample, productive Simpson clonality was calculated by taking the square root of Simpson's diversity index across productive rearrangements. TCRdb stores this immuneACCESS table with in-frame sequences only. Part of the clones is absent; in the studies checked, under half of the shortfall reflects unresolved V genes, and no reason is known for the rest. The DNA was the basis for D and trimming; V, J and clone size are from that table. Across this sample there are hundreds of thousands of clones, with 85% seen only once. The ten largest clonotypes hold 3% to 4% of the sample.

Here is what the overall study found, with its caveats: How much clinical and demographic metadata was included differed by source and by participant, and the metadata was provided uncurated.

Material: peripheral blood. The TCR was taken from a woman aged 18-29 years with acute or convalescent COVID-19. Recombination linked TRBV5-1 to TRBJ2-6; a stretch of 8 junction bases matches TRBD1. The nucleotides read TGCGCCAGCAGCGACCGACAGGGGACTGGGGCCAACGTCCTGACTTTC. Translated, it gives CASSDRQGTGANVLTF.